The 5 T cell receptor beta chains given below trace back to one sample, sequenced in a study of T cells in Graves' hyperthyroidism and ophthalmopathy. TCR beta CDR3 sequences were amplified from RNA transcripts. The HTBI primer set served for first-round RT-PCR of the TCR CDR3. TCRdb independently ran MiXCR on the multiplex PCR reads; one entry per CDR3 protein. The sample contains some 620,000 distinct CDR3 sequences, 15% to 20% of which appear only once. Sequencing was performed on blood. The source of these receptors is a woman in her 30s with Graves' hyperthyroidism.

This clonotype was counted at least ten times. The J gene is TRBJ2-1, the V gene TRBV5-1, with 7 bases aligning to TRBD1. This CDR3 has 15 amino acids. The V gene end was trimmed by 0 bases and the J gene end by 4 bases; junction bases not matched to a gene: 4. CDR1 is SGHRS and CDR2 is YFSETQ in the germline V gene. CDR3 nucleotides: TGCGCCAGCAGCTTGGTTGGGACAGTGTACAATGAGCAGTTCTTC. This encodes CASSLVGTVYNEQFF.

This clonotype was observed at least ten times. V and J are TRBV28 and TRBJ2-1; possible D gene TRBD1, 5 bases. V dropped 3 bases and J dropped 0 bases, with 9 bases sitting between them. The CDR3 has 15 amino acids. CDR1 and CDR2 (germline): MDHEN, SYDVKM. The CDR3 here is CASSLAGISYNEQFF. For the CDR3, the DNA is TGTGCCAGCAGTTTGGCAGGGATCTCCTACAATGAGCAGTTCTTC.

This clonotype was detected many times. The rearrangement joins TRBV6-1 to TRBJ2-7, with D perhaps TRBD2 (5 bases). Trimming took off 5 bases at V and 0 bases at J, with 11 bases between the two ends. The CDR3 spans 14 residues. From germline, CDR1 is MNHNS and CDR2 SASEGT. The chain's CDR3 is CASSMGVYSYEQYF. The CDR3 bases are TGTGCCAGCAGTATGGGAGTCTACTCCTACGAGCAGTACTTC.

The chain is built from TRBV27 and TRBJ2-1; 16 bases are a match to TRBD2. The CDR3 runs 14 residues. Germline-derived CDR1 and CDR2 are MNHEY and SMNVEV (reference sequence). V lost 7 bases, J lost 10 bases, and 4 bases stayed unmatched. CDR3 region: CASTPGLAGGEQFF. CDR3 in DNA: TGTGCCAGCACCCCGGGACTAGCGGGAGGGGAGCAGTTCTTC.

In regard to this clonotype: Possible read error: a much larger clone is one base away. This chain joins TRBV6-1 and TRBJ2-7, with D unclear. The germline gives CDR1 MNHNS, CDR2 SASEGT. CDR3 length: 13 residues. The CDR3 bases are TGTGCCGGCAGACGACGAAGAACTGGCGAGCAGTACTTC. This sequence encodes CAGRRRRTGEQYF.